The rows below give T cell receptor beta chains drawn from one sample of a study of patients and donors after allogeneic stem cell transplantation. Each CDR3 protein gets one entry after TCRdb re-called the RT-PCR reads with MiXCR. The sample holds tens of thousands of distinct CDR3 sequences, about 48% seen once. The sample comprised blood, either unsorted or a sorted T cell fraction (not recorded which). The receptor set was obtained from a human donor who was either an allogeneic HSCT recipient or a stem cell or donor lymphocyte infusion donor (not recorded which). It is not recorded whose cells these are; they may come from a transplant donor. Both conserved end residues are part of each CDR3. A D gene is named only where the DNA matches it firmly. Clone sizes are given selectively: once, few, many, or a class where the clone is expanded.

>TRBV12-3/TRBV12-4|TRBJ2-2|-|-
CASRLTTRGNTGELFF
TGTGCCAGCAGACTAACGACTAGGGGGAACACCGGGGAGCTGTTTTTT
>TRBV28|TRBJ1-6|-|-
CASTFFVNSPLHF
TGTGCCAGCACTTTCTTCGTTAATTCACCCCTCCACTTT
>TRBV29-1|TRBJ1-1|-|-
CSVRSALPGGNTEAFF
TGCAGCGTTCGAAGCGCACTACCGGGCGGGAACACTGAAGCTTTCTTT
>TRBV19|TRBJ1-2|-|-
CASSIEASLSYGYTF
TGTGCCAGTAGTATAGAGGCAAGCCTTTCCTATGGCTACACCTTC
>TRBV27|TRBJ1-1|few|-
CASTGTSEAFF
TGTGCCAGCACCGGGACCAGTGAAGCTTTCTTT
>TRBV28|TRBJ1-1|-|TRBD1
CASSLVYGTANTEAFF
TGTGCCAGCAGTTTAGTATACGGGACAGCAAACACTGAAGCTTTCTTT
>TRBV29-1|TRBJ2-5|few|TRBD2
CSVEGLAGQETQYF
TGCAGCGTTGAAGGACTAGCGGGTCAAGAGACCCAGTACTTC
>TRBV3-1|TRBJ2-5|-|-
CASSPYRKLSFGTQYF
TGTGCCAGCAGCCCCTATCGCAAGCTCTCATTCGGGACCCAGTACTTC
>TRBV7-8|TRBJ1-6|few|-
CASSLILGDNSPLHF
TGTGCCAGCAGTCTGATACTCGGGGATAATTCACCCCTCCACTTT
>TRBV29-1|TRBJ1-2|-|-
CSVDLSGAGWDDGYTF
TGCAGCGTTGATCTTTCTGGGGCAGGGTGGGATGATGGCTACACCTTC
>TRBV27|TRBJ1-5|-|-
CASSLSGSIQPQHF
TGTGCCAGCAGTTTGTCAGGGTCTATCCAGCCCCAGCATTTT
>TRBV6-4|TRBJ1-3|-|-
CASREGSWTDTIYF
TGTGCCAGCAGAGAGGGGAGTTGGACGGACACCATATATTTT
>TRBV10-2|TRBJ2-1|-|TRBD2
CASSDTSGVYNEQFF
TGCGCCAGCAGTGATACTAGCGGGGTATACAATGAGCAGTTCTTC
>TRBV30|TRBJ1-5|-|-
CAWSGAGFNQPQHF
TGTGCCTGGAGTGGGGCAGGCTTCAATCAGCCCCAGCATTTT
>TRBV15|TRBJ1-1|-|-
CATFRDGINGAFF
TGTGCCACCTTCCGGGACGGAATTAATGGAGCTTTCTTT
>TRBV12-3/TRBV12-4|TRBJ1-5|few|TRBD1
CASRRDREGDQPQHF
TGTGCCAGCAGGAGGGACAGGGAAGGGGATCAGCCCCAGCATTTT